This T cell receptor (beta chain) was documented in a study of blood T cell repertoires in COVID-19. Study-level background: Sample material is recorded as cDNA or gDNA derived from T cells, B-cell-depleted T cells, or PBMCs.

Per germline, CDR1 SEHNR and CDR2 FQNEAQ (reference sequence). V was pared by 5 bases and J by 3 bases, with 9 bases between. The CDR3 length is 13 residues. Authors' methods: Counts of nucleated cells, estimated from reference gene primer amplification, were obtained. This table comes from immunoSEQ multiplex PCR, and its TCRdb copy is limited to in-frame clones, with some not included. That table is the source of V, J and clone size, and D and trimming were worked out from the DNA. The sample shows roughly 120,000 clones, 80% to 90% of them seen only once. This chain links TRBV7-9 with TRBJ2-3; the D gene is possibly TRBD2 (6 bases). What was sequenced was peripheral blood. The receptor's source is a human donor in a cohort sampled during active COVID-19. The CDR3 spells CASSHLATDTQYF. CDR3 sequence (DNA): TGTGCCAGCAGCCATCTAGCGACAGATACGCAGTATTTT.